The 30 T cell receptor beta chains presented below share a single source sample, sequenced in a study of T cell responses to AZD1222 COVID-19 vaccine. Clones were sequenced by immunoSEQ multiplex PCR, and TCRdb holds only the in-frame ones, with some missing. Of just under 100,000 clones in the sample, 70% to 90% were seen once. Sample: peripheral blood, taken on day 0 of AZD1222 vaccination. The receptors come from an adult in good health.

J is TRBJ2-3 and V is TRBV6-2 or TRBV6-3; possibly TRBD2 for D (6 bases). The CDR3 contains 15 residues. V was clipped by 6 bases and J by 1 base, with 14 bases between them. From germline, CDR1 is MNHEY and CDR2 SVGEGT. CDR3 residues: CASRPTGEGTDTQYF. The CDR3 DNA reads TGTGCCAGCAGGCCTACCGGGGAGGGCACAGATACGCAGTATTTT.

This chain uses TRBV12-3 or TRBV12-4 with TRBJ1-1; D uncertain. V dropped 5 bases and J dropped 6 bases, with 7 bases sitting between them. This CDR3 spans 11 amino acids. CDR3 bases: TGTGCCAGCAGTATAAAGGCTGAAGCTTTCTTT. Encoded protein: CASSIKAEAFF.

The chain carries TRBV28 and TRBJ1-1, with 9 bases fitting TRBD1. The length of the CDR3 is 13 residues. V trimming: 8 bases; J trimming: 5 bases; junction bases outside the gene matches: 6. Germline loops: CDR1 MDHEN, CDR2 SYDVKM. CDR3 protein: CASARDRVTEAFF. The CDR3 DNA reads TGTGCCAGCGCCAGGGACAGGGTGACTGAAGCTTTCTTT. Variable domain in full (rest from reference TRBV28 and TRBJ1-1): DVKVTQSSRYLVKRTGEKVFLECVQDMDHENMFWYRQDPGLGLRLIYFSYDVKMKEKGDIPEGYSVSREKKERFSLILESASTNQTSMYLCASARDRVTEAFFGQGTRLTVV.

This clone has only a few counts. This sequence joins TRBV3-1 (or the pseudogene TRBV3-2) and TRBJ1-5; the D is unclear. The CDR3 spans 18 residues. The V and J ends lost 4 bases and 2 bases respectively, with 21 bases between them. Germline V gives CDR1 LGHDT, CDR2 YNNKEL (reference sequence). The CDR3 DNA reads TGTGCCAGCAGCCCCTCGGGTGGCACAATCGGTGGCAATCAGCCCCAGCATTTT. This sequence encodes CASSPSGGTIGGNQPQHF.

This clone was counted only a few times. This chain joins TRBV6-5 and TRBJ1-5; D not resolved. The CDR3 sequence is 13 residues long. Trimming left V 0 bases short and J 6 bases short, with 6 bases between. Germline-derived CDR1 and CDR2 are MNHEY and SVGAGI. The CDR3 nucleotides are TGTGCCAGCAGTTACTCGGAGGTTCAGCCCCAGCATTTT. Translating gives CASSYSEVQPQHF.

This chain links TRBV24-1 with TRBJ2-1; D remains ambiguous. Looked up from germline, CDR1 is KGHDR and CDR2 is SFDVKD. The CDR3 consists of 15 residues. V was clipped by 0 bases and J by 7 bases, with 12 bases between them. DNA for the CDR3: TGTGCCACCAGTGATTTGCAAAATACCGGGAATGAGCAGTTCTTC. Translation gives CATSDLQNTGNEQFF.

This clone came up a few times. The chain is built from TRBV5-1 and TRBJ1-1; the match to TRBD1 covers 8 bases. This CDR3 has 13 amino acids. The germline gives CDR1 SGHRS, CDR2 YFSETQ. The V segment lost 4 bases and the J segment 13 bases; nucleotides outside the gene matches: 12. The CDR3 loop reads CASSPIPDRGGFF. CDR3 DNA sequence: TGCGCCAGCAGCCCGATACCAGACAGGGGAGGTTTCTTT.

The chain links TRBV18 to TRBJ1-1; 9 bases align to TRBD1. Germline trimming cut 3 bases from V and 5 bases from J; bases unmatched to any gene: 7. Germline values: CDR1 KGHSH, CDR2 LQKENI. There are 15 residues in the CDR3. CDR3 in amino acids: CASSPYRGRGTEAFF. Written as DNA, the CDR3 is TGTGCCAGCTCACCTTACAGGGGGCGGGGGACTGAAGCTTTCTTT. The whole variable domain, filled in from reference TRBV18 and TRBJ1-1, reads NAGVMQNPRHLVRRRGQEARLRCSPMKGHSHVYWYRQLPEEGLKFMVYLQKENIIDESGMPKERFSAEFPKEGPSILRIQQVVRGDSAAYFCASSPYRGRGTEAFFGQGTRLTVV.

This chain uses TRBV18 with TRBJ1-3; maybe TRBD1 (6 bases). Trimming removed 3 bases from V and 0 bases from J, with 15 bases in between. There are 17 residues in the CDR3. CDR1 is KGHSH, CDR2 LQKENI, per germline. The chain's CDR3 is CASSPLAGVNSGNTIYF. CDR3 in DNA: TGTGCCAGCTCACCCCTGGCAGGGGTAAACTCTGGAAACACCATATATTTT. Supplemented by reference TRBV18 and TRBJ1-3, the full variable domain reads NAGVMQNPRHLVRRRGQEARLRCSPMKGHSHVYWYRQLPEEGLKFMVYLQKENIIDESGMPKERFSAEFPKEGPSILRIQQVVRGDSAAYFCASSPLAGVNSGNTIYFGEGSWLTVV.

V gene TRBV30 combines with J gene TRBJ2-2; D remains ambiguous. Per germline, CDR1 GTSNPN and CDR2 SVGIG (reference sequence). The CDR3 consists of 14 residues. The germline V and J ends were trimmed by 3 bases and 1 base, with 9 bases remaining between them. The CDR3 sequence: CAWRSGVNTGELFF. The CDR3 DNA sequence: TGTGCCTGGAGGTCTGGGGTGAACACCGGGGAGCTGTTTTTT.

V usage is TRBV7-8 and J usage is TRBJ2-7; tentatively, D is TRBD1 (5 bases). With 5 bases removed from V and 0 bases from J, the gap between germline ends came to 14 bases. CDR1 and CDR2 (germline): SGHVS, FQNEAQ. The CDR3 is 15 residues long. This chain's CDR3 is CASSLPQGLSYEQYF. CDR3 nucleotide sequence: TGTGCCAGCAGCCTCCCGCAGGGCCTCTCCTACGAGCAGTACTTC. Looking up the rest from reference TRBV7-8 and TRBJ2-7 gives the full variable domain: GAGVSQSPRYKVAKRGQDVALRCDPISGHVSLFWYQQALGQGPEFLTYFQNEAQLDKSGLPSDRFFAERPEGSVSTLKIQRTQQEDSAVYLCASSLPQGLSYEQYFGPGTRLTVT.

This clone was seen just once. CDR3 region: CASSYTRGADTQYF. CDR3 in DNA: TGTGCCAGCAGTTACACTAGGGGTGCAGATACGCAGTATTTT. The rearrangement joins TRBV6-5 to TRBJ2-3; D is perhaps TRBD1 or TRBD2 (5 bases each). CDR1 and CDR2 from the germline V gene are MNHEY and SVGAGI. The length of the CDR3 is 14 residues. Trimming left V 2 bases short and J 4 bases short, with 10 bases between.

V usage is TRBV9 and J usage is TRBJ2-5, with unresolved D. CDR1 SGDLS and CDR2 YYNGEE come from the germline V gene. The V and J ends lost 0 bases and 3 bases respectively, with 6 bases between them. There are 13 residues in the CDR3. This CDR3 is CASSVGSKETQYF. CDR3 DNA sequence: TGTGCCAGCAGCGTAGGTAGCAAAGAGACCCAGTACTTC.

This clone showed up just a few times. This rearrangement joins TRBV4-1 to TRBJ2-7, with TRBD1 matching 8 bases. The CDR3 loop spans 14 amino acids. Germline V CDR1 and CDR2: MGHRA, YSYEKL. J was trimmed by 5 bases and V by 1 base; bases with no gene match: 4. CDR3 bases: TGCGCCAGCAGCCAAGGGGACAGGAGCAACGAGCAGTACTTC. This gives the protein CASSQGDRSNEQYF.

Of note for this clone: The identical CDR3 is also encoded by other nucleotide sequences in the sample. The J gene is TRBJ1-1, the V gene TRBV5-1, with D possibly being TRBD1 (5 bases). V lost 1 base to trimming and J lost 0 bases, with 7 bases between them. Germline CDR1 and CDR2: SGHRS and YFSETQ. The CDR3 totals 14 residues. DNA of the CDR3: TGCGCCAGCAGCTTGACAGGCCTGAACACTGAAGCTTTCTTT. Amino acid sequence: CASSLTGLNTEAFF.

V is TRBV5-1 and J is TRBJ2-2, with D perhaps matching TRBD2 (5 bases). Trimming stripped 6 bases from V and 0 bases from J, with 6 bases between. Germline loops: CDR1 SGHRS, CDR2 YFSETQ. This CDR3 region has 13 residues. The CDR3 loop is CASIGTNTGELFF. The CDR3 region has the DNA TGCGCCAGCATCGGGACGAACACCGGGGAGCTGTTTTTT.

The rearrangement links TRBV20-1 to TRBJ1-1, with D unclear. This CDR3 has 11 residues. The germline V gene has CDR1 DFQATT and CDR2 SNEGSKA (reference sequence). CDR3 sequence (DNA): TGCAGCTGGGGTGAGAACACTGAAGCTTTCTTT. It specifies CSWGENTEAFF.

The CDR3 DNA is TGTGCCAGCTCACCTCGTGGGCAATCCGACTATGGCTACACCTTC. Translated, it gives CASSPRGQSDYGYTF. The rearrangement joins TRBV18 to TRBJ1-2; D is unresolved. Trimming removed 3 bases from V and 3 bases from J, with 14 bases in between. Germline CDR1 and CDR2: KGHSH and LQKENI. The CDR3 loop spans 15 amino acids.

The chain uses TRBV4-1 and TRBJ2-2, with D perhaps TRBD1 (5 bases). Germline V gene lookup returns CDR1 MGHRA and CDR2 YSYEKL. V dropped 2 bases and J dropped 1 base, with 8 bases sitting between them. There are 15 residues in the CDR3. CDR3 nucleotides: TGCGCCAGCAGCCAACAAAGGGGGAACACCGGGGAGCTGTTTTTT. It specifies CASSQQRGNTGELFF.

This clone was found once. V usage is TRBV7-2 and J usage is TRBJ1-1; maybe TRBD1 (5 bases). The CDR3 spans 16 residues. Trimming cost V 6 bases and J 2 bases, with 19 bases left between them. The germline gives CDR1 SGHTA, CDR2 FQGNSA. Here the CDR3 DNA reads TGTGCCAGCAGATACGTCGGGGGTTATACTAACACTGAAGCTTTCTTT. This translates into CASRYVGGYTNTEAFF.

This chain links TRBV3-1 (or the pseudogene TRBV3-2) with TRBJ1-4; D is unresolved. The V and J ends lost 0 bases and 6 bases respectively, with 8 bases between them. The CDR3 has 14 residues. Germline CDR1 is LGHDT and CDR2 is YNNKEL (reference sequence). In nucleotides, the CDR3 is TGTGCCAGCAGCCAAGATCGAGTTCATGAAAAACTGTTTTTT. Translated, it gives CASSQDRVHEKLFF.

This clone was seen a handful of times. The CDR3 DNA reads TGTGCCACCAGCTCAAGAGGGGGCATCCATGGCTACACCTTC. It yields the protein CATSSRGGIHGYTF. The chain combines TRBV15 with TRBJ1-2; 7 nucleotides align to TRBD1. This CDR3 contains 14 residues. Germline V gene sequence: CDR1 LNHNV, CDR2 YYDKDF (reference sequence). J lost 6 bases, V lost 5 bases, and 9 bases had no gene match.

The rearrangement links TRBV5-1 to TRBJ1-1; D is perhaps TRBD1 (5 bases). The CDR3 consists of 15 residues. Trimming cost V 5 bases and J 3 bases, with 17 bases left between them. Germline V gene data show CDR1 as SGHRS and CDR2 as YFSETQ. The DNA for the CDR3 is TGCGCCAGCAGTCCCCTGGAGGGGAAGGACACTGAAGCTTTCTTT. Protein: CASSPLEGKDTEAFF.

The CDR3 loop reads CASIDRSRVEQYF. The CDR3 DNA reads as TGCGCCAGCATTGACAGGAGTCGGGTCGAGCAGTACTTC. The chain is built from TRBV10-1 and TRBJ2-7, with D perhaps matching TRBD1 (6 bases). V lost 7 bases, J lost 6 bases, and 16 bases lay in between. The CDR3 extends over 13 amino acids. Germline-derived CDR1 and CDR2 are WNHNN and SYGVQD (reference sequence).

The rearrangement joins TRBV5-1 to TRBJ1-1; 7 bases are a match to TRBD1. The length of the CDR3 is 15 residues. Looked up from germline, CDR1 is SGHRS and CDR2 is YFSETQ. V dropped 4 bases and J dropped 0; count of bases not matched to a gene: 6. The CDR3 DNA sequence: TGCGCCAGCAGCCGCCAGGGACAGCTGAACACTGAAGCTTTCTTT. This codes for CASSRQGQLNTEAFF.

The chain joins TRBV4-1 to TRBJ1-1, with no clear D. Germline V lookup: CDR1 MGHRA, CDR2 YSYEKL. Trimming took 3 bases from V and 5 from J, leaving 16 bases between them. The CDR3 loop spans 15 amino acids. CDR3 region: CASSHPRSLLTEAFF. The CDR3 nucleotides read TGCGCCAGCAGCCACCCTCGGAGTTTGCTGACTGAAGCTTTCTTT.

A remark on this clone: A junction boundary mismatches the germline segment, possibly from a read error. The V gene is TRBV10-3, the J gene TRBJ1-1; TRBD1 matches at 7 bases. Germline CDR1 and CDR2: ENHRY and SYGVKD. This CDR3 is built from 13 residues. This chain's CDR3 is CAITETGWGEAFF. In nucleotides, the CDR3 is TGTGCCATCACTGAGACAGGGTGGGGTGAAGCTTTCTTT.

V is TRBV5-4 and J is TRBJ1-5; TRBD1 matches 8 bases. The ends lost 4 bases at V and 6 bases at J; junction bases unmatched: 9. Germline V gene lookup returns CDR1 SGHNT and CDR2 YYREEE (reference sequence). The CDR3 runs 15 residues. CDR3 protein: CASSLRRQGRQPQHF. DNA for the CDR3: TGTGCCAGCAGCCTGCGAAGACAGGGGCGTCAGCCCCAGCATTTT. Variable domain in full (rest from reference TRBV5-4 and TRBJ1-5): ETGVTQSPTHLIKTRGQQVTLRCSSQSGHNTVSWYQQALGQGPQFIFQYYREEENGRGNFPPRFSGLQFPNYSSELNVNALELDDSALYLCASSLRRQGRQPQHFGDGTRLSIL.

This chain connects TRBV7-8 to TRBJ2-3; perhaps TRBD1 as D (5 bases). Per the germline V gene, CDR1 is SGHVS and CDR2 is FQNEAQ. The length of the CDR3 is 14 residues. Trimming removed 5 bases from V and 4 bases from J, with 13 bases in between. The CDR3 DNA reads TGTGCCAGCAGCCGAGCAGGGATACCAGATACGCAGTATTTT. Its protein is CASSRAGIPDTQYF.

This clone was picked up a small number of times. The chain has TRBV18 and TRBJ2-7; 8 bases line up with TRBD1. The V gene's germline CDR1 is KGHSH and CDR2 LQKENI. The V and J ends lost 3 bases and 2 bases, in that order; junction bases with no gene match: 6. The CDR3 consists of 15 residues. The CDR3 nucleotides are TGTGCCAGCTCACCGCGGACAGGGAAGGCCTACGAGCAGTACTTC. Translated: CASSPRTGKAYEQYF. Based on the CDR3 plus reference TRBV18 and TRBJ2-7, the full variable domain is NAGVMQNPRHLVRRRGQEARLRCSPMKGHSHVYWYRQLPEEGLKFMVYLQKENIIDESGMPKERFSAEFPKEGPSILRIQQVVRGDSAAYFCASSPRTGKAYEQYFGPGTRLTVT.